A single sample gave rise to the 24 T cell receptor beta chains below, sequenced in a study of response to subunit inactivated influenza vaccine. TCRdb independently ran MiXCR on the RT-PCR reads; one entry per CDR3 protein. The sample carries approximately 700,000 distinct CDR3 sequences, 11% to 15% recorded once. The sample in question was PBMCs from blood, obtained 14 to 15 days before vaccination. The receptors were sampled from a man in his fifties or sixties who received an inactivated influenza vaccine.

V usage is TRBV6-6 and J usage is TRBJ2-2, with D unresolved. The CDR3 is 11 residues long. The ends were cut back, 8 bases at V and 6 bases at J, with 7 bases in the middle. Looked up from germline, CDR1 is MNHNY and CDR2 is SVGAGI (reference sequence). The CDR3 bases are TGTGCCAGCGCAAAAGCCGGGGAGCTGTTTTTT. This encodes CASAKAGELFF.

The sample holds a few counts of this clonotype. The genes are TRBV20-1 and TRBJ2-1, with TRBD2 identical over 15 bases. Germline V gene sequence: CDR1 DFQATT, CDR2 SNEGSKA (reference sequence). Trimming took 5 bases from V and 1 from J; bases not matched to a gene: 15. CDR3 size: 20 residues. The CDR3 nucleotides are TGCAGTGCTGTACTCGGACTAGCGGGAGGGGGGGCCTGGTCCTACAATGAGCAGTTCTTC. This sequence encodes CSAVLGLAGGGAWSYNEQFF.

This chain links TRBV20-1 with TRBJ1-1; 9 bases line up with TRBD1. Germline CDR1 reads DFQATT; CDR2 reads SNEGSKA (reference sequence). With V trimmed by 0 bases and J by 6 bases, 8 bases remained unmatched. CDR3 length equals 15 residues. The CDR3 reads CSARDWTGVVSEAFF. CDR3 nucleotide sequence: TGCAGTGCTAGAGATTGGACAGGGGTTGTTTCTGAAGCTTTCTTT.

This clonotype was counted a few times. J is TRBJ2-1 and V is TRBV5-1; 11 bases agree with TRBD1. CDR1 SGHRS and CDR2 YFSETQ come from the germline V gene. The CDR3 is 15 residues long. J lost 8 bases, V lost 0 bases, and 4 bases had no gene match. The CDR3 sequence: CASSLGGTGGYEQFF. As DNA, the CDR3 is TGCGCCAGCAGCTTGGGCGGGACAGGGGGGTATGAGCAGTTCTTC.

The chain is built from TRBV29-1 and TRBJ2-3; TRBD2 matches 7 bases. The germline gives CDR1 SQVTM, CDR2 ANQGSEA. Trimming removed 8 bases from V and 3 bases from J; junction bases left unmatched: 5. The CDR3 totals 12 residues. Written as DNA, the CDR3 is TGCAGCTGGGGGGGTTTGACAGATACGCAGTATTTT. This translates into CSWGGLTDTQYF.

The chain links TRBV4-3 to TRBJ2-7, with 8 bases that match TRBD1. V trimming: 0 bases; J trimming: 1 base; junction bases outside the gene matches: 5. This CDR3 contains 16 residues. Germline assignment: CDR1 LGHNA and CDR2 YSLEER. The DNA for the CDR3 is TGCGCCAGCAGCCAAGAGCCTGACAGGGGTTCCTACGAGCAGTACTTC. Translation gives CASSQEPDRGSYEQYF.

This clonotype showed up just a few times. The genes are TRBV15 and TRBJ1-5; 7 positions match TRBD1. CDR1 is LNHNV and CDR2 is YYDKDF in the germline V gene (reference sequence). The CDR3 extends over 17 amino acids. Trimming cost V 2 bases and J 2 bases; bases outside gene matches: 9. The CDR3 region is CATSRPNRGYGNQPQHF. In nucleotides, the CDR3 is TGTGCCACCAGCAGACCCAACAGGGGATACGGCAATCAGCCCCAGCATTTT.

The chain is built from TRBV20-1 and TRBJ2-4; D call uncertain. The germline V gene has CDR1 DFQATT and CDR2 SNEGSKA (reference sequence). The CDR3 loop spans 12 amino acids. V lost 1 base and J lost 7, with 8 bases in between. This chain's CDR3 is CSARGIENIQYF. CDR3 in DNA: TGCAGTGCTAGAGGCATTGAGAACATTCAGTACTTC.

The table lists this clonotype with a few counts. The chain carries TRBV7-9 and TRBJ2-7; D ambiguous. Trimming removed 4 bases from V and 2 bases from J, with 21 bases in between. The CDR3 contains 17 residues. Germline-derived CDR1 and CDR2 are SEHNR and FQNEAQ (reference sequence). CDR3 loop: CASSSHRWTDITYEQYF. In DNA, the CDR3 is TGTGCCAGCAGCTCCCACAGATGGACGGATATCACCTACGAGCAGTACTTC. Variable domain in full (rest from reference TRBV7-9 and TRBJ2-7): DTGVSQNPRHKITKRGQNVTFRCDPISEHNRLYWYRQTLGQGPEFLTYFQNEAQLEKSRLLSDRFSAERPKGSFSTLEIQRTEQGDSAMYLCASSSHRWTDITYEQYFGPGTRLTVT.

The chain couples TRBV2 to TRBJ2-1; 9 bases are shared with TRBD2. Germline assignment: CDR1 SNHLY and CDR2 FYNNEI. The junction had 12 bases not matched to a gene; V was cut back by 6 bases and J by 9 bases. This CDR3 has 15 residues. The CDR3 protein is CASRLTSGNQLEQFF. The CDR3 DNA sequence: TGTGCCAGCAGGTTGACTAGCGGCAACCAACTTGAGCAGTTCTTC.

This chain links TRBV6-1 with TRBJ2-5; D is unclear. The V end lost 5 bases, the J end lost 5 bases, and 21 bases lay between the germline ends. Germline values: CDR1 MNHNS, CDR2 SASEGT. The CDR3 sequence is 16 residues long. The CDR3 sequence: CASSTRTSPRVETQYF. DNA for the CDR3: TGTGCCAGCAGTACCCGGACCAGCCCTCGGGTGGAGACCCAGTACTTC.

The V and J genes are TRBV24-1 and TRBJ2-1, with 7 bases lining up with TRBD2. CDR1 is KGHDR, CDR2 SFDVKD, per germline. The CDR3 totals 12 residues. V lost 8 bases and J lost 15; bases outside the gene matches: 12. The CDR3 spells CATTTAGVGWFF. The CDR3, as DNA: TGTGCCACCACCACCGCGGGGGTCGGTTGGTTCTTC.

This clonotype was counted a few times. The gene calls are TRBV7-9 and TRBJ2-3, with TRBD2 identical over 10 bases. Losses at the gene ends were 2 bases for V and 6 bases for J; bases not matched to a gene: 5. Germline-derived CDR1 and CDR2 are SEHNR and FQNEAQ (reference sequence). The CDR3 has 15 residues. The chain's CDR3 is CASSLLSGGADTQYF. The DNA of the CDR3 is TGTGCCAGCAGCTTACTGAGCGGGGGGGCGGATACGCAGTATTTT.

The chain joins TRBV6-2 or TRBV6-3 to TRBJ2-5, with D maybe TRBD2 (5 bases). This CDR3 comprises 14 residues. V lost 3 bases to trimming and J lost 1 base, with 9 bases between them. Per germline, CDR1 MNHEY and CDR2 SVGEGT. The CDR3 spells CASSYSGIQETQYF. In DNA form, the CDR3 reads TGTGCCAGCAGTTATTCCGGGATCCAAGAGACCCAGTACTTC.

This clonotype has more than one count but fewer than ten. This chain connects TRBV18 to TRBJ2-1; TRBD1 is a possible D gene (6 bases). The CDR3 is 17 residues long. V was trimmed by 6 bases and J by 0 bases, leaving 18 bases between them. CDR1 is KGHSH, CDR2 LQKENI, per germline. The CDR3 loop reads CASSQRLQGISYNEQFF. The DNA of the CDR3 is TGTGCCAGCTCCCAACGATTACAGGGAATCTCCTACAATGAGCAGTTCTTC.

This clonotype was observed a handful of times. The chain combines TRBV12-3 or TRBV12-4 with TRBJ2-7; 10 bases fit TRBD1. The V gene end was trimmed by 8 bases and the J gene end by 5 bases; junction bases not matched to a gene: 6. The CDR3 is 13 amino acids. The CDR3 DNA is TGTGCCAGCGGACTGGGACAGGGGCACGAGCAGTACTTC. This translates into CASGLGQGHEQYF.

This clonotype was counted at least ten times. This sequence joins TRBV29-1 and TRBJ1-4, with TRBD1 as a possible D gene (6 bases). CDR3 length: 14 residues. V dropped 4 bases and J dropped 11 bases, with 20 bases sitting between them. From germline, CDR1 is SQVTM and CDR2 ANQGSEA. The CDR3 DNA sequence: TGCAGCGTTGCCGACAACTCACAGGGTGGGAAACTGTTTTTT. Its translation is CSVADNSQGGKLFF.

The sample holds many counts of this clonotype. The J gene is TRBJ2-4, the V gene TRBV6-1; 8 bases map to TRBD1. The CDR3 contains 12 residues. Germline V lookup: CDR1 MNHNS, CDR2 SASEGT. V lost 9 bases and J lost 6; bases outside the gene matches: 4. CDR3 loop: CASRTGGNIQYF. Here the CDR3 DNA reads TGTGCCAGTCGTACAGGGGGAAACATTCAGTACTTC.

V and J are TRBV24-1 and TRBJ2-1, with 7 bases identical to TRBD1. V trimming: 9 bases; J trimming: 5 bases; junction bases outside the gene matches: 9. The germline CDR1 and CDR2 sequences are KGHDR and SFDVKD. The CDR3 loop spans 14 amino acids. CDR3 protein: CATRSPTGNNEQFF. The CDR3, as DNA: TGTGCCACCCGTTCCCCGACAGGGAACAATGAGCAGTTCTTC.

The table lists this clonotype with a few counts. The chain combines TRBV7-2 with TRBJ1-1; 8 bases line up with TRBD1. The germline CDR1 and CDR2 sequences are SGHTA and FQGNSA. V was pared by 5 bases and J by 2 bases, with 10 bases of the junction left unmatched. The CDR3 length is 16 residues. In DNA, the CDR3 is TGTGCCAGCAGCCCTCGACAGGGGACTACAAACACTGAAGCTTTCTTT. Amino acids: CASSPRQGTTNTEAFF.

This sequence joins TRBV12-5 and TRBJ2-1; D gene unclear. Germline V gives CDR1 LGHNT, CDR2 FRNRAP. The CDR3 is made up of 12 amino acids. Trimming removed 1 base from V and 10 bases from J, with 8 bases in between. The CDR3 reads CASGLAFEEQFF. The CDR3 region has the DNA TGTGCTAGTGGTTTGGCGTTCGAAGAGCAGTTCTTC.

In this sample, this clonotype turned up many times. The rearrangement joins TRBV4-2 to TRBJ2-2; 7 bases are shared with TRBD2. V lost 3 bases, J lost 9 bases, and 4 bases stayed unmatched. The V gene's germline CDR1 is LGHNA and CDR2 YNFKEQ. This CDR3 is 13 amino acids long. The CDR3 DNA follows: TGTGCCAGCAGCCAGGGGGGGAGCTGGGAGCTGTTTTTT. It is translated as CASSQGGSWELFF.

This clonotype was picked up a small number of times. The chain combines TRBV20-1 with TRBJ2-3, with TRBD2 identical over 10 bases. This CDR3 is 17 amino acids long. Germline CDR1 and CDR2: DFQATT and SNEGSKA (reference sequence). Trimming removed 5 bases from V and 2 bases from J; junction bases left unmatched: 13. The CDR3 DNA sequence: TGCAGTGCTGTAGACGGGACTAGCGACTTTTTCACAGATACGCAGTATTTT. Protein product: CSAVDGTSDFFTDTQYF.

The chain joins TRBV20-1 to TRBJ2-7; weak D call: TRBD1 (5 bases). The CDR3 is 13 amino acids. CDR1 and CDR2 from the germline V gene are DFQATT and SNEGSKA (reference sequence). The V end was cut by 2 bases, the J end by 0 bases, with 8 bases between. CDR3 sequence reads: CSARSGNSYEQYF. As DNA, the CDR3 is TGCAGTGCTAGATCAGGGAACTCCTACGAGCAGTACTTC.